Listed below are T cell receptor beta chains from one sample, sequenced in a study of T-cell memory formation after mild COVID-19. In TCRdb, the 5' RACE reads were re-called with MiXCR into one record per CDR3 protein. The sample lists about 360,000 distinct CDR3 sequences; 13% to 15% were seen once. The sequenced sample was PBMCs or a T cell subset sorted from them (not recorded which). The receptor set was obtained from a man aged 18 to 30 who had mild COVID-19 (a few samples of this study predate the infection). Cell type and time point are not known. Both conserved end residues are part of each CDR3. D genes are given only for firm matches. Where a row states a size, it is once, few, many or the class of an expanded clone; other rows omit it.

15	NA	few	TRBV4-1	TRBJ1-1	TGCGCCAGCAGCCAAGAAGAGGGAGGGGGCACTGAAGCTTTCTTT	CASSQEEGGGTEAFF
15	TRBD2	NA	TRBV4-2	TRBJ2-5	TGTGCCAGCAGCCGGGTAGCGGGGACGCCTGAGACCCAGTACTTC	CASSRVAGTPETQYF
13	NA	NA	TRBV9	TRBJ2-1	TGTGCCAGCAGCGCGGGTGGGTTGAATGAGCAGTTCTTC	CASSAGGLNEQFF
14	NA	NA	TRBV29-1	TRBJ2-7	TGCAGCGTTGAAGATGGAACAGAGTCCTACGAGCAGTACTTC	CSVEDGTESYEQYF
15	NA	NA	TRBV9	TRBJ2-1	TGTGCCAGCAGCTTAGGGAGGGGGCTAGGCAATGAGCAGTTCTTC	CASSLGRGLGNEQFF
15	NA	NA	TRBV5-1	TRBJ1-5	TGCGCCAGCAGCTTGGAAGGACGCAGCGATCAGCCCCAGCATTTT	CASSLEGRSDQPQHF
14	NA	NA	TRBV7-3	TRBJ2-6	TGTGCCAGCAGCTTCGAGGGTGGGGCCAACGTCCTGACTTTC	CASSFEGGANVLTF
16	NA	few	TRBV5-1	TRBJ2-5	TGCGCCAGCAGCTTGGATGCCGCGGGGTTCCAAGAGACCCAGTACTTC	CASSLDAAGFQETQYF
11	NA	many	TRBV5-6	TRBJ1-2	TGTGCCAGCAGTTTGGGCTATGGCTACACCTTC	CASSLGYGYTF
16	NA	NA	TRBV18	TRBJ2-3	TGTGCCAGCTCACCACCGAATCAGCGGGGCACAGATACGCAGTATTTT	CASSPPNQRGTDTQYF
18	TRBD2	NA	TRBV6-2/TRBV6-3	TRBJ2-1	TGTGCCAGCAGAAACGGGCTTTTTGCGGGGGACTCCTACAATGAGCAGTTCTTC	CASRNGLFAGDSYNEQFF
16	TRBD1	many	TRBV9	TRBJ2-2	TGTGCCAGCAGCGCCTGGGGACAGGTTAACACCGGGGAGCTGTTTTTT	CASSAWGQVNTGELFF
15	NA	many	TRBV4-1	TRBJ1-1	TGCGCCAGCAGCCAAGATCAGGGGACGGGCACTGAAGCTTTCTTT	CASSQDQGTGTEAFF
13	NA	NA	TRBV5-4	TRBJ1-6	TGTGCCAGCGGGACGGAGGGACATTCACCCCTCCACTTT	CASGTEGHSPLHF
15	TRBD1	many	TRBV6-2/TRBV6-3	TRBJ1-2	TGTGCCAGCAGACCCGGACAGGGGTCGGCCGGTCGCTACACCTTC	CASRPGQGSAGRYTF
13	NA	NA	TRBV6-5	TRBJ1-1	TGTGCCAGCGGGCGGGTCATGAACACTGAAGCTTTCTTT	CASGRVMNTEAFF
15	NA	NA	TRBV4-2	TRBJ2-7	TGTGCCAGCAGCCAAGCGGTAGGAGGGGCCTACGAGCAGTACTTC	CASSQAVGGAYEQYF
13	NA	many	TRBV9	TRBJ1-1	TGTGCCAGCAGCGTACGGGGTGACACTGAAGCTTTCTTT	CASSVRGDTEAFF
15	NA	NA	TRBV7-2	TRBJ1-1	TGTGCCAGCAGCTACTCCGGGACGGTGAACACTGAAGCTTTCTTT	CASSYSGTVNTEAFF
15	NA	many	TRBV14	TRBJ2-6	TGTGCCAGCAGCCAGGACAGCTCTGGGGCCAACGTCCTGACTTTC	CASSQDSSGANVLTF
15	NA	few	TRBV5-1	TRBJ2-3	TGCGCCAGCAGCTTGGGCGTCCCGAGCACAGATACGCAGTATTTT	CASSLGVPSTDTQYF
12	NA	many	TRBV23-1	TRBJ2-5	TGCGCCAGCAGTCTGTCGGAAGAGACCCAGTACTTC	CASSLSEETQYF
15	NA	NA	TRBV15	TRBJ2-3	TGTGCCACCAGCAGAGATTACGGCAGCACAGATACGCAGTATTTT	CATSRDYGSTDTQYF
16	NA	few	TRBV2	TRBJ1-4	TGTGCCAGCAGATCTTCCGCCGGGCGGTTTAATGAAAAACTGTTTTTT	CASRSSAGRFNEKLFF
15	TRBD1	many	TRBV7-9	TRBJ1-6	TGTGCCAGCAGCCTCCGGGACAGGGCTAATTCACCCCTCCACTTT	CASSLRDRANSPLHF
11	NA	few	TRBV20-1	TRBJ2-1	TGCAGTGCCCCAAGGGGGTACGAGCAGTTCTTC	CSAPRGYEQFF
16	TRBD1	few	TRBV6-6	TRBJ1-1	TGTGCCACCGCGGACCCCGAGAGACAGGGGAACACTGAAGCTTTCTTT	CATADPERQGNTEAFF
15	NA	NA	TRBV11-1	TRBJ2-3	TGTGCCAGCAGCCCACGGGCCTTCAACACAGATACGCAGTATTTT	CASSPRAFNTDTQYF
11	NA	many	TRBV5-1	TRBJ2-7	TGCGCCAGCAGCGGGTCCTACGAGCAGTACTTC	CASSGSYEQYF
12	TRBD1	NA	TRBV19	TRBJ1-1	TGTGCCAGTGGGACAGATTACGCTGAAGCTTTCTTT	CASGTDYAEAFF
12	NA	NA	TRBV28	TRBJ2-7	TGTGCCAGCATCTCAAGTGGTGGGCCGCAGTACTTC	CASISSGGPQYF
16	TRBD1	NA	TRBV27	TRBJ2-2	TGTGCCAGCTCCGAACCGGACAGGGCGAACACCGGGGAGCTGTTTTTT	CASSEPDRANTGELFF
17	NA	many	TRBV3-1	TRBJ2-3	TGTGCCAGCAGCCAAGATCACGGGGACCAATCCACAGATACGCAGTATTTT	CASSQDHGDQSTDTQYF
14	NA	NA	TRBV3-1	TRBJ2-3	TGTGCCAGCAGCCCGTCGACTAGCACAGATACGCAGTATTTT	CASSPSTSTDTQYF
12	NA	NA	TRBV15	TRBJ1-2	TGTGCCACCAGCAGGGCCCGAGAGGGCTACACCTTC	CATSRAREGYTF
16	NA	NA	TRBV4-2	TRBJ1-1	TGTGCCAGCAGCCAAGTCGGAGGCGAAACGAACACTGAAGCTTTCTTT	CASSQVGGETNTEAFF
15	TRBD1	NA	TRBV6-5	TRBJ1-2	TGTGCCAGCAGTTATGCCGGGACAGGGATCTATGGCTACACCTTC	CASSYAGTGIYGYTF
16	TRBD1	few	TRBV6-1	TRBJ1-6	TGTGCCAGCAGTGATTCAGCGGGGGACAGGTACTCACCCCTCCACTTT	CASSDSAGDRYSPLHF
17	NA	many	TRBV5-5	TRBJ2-7	TGTGCCAGCAGCTCCCGGATGGCCTCCGGCCGTACCTACGAGCAGTACTTC	CASSSRMASGRTYEQYF
14	NA	few	TRBV7-3	TRBJ2-1	TGTGCCAGCAGCTTATCAGGCCGCGGCGATGAGCAGTTCTTC	CASSLSGRGDEQFF
17	NA	NA	TRBV9	TRBJ1-3	TGTGCCAGCAGCGTGTCTTCGGTTGGGCAGACTGGAAACACCATATATTTT	CASSVSSVGQTGNTIYF
17	NA	few	TRBV10-3	TRBJ1-6	TGTGCCATCAGCGGTGAACGAGGGGGTGCAGGTGGAACACCCCTCCACTTT	CAISGERGGAGGTPLHF
17	NA	NA	TRBV28	TRBJ2-3	TGTGCCAGCACCTACCGGGGGACAAACATGGGCACAGATACGCAGTATTTT	CASTYRGTNMGTDTQYF
16	NA	many	TRBV4-3	TRBJ2-7	TGCGCCAGCAGCCAACGGGTTCTTGGGGGATCTCACGAGCAGTACTTC	CASSQRVLGGSHEQYF
18	NA	few	TRBV7-6	TRBJ2-6	TGTGCCAGCAGCTTAAAGGGGAAGGGGCGCTCTGGGGCCAACGTCCTGACTTTC	CASSLKGKGRSGANVLTF
15	NA	few	TRBV6-2/TRBV6-3	TRBJ2-3	TGTGCCAGCAGTTACTGGCGGGTTAGCACAGATACGCAGTATTTT	CASSYWRVSTDTQYF
13	TRBD2	NA	TRBV5-1	TRBJ2-5	TGCGCCAGCAGCGCGGGGGAGGTGGAGACCCAGTACTTC	CASSAGEVETQYF
16	NA	many	TRBV5-5	TRBJ2-2	TGTGCCAGCAGCTTGGCTCGGATGGCGAACACCGGGGAGCTGTTTTTT	CASSLARMANTGELFF
16	TRBD2	NA	TRBV6-5	TRBJ2-5	TGTGCCAGCAGTCTCCTTGGACTAGCGGGGCCCGAGACCCAGTACTTC	CASSLLGLAGPETQYF
17	NA	few	TRBV20-1	TRBJ2-3	TGCAGTGCTAGAGGACCCCAGTTCCCCCCCAGCACAGATACGCAGTATTTT	CSARGPQFPPSTDTQYF
14	NA	many	TRBV25-1	TRBJ1-6	TGTGCCAGCAGTTGGACAGTTCATAATTCACCCCTCCACTTT	CASSWTVHNSPLHF
12	NA	once	TRBV7-9	TRBJ1-4	TGTGCTAGCAGCCTACGACTTGAAAAACTGTTTTTT	CASSLRLEKLFF
14	NA	few	TRBV9	TRBJ1-1	TGTGCCAGCAGCGAGAGTTGGGTCAGCACTGAAGCTTTCTTT	CASSESWVSTEAFF
12	NA	few	TRBV7-2	TRBJ2-7	TGTGCCAGCAGCTTAAGGCAGTACGAGCAGTACTTC	CASSLRQYEQYF
18	TRBD2	NA	TRBV4-2	TRBJ2-1	TGTGCCAGCAGCGAAAAAAGTCCGGGACTAGCGGGACTCAATGAGCAGTTCTTC	CASSEKSPGLAGLNEQFF
12	NA	many	TRBV7-6	TRBJ2-7	TGTGCCACAGGGGAGGGGTCGGGCGAGCAGTACTTC	CATGEGSGEQYF
15	NA	few	TRBV4-1	TRBJ2-2	TGCGCCAGCAGCCCCTATGCGGGGGACAGCGGGGAGCTGTTTTTT	CASSPYAGDSGELFF
13	NA	NA	TRBV3-1	TRBJ1-5	TGTGCCAGCAGCCACCAACTCGATCAGCCCCAGCATTTT	CASSHQLDQPQHF
15	NA	few	TRBV6-2/TRBV6-3	TRBJ2-7	TGTGCCAGCAACCTAGGACGTGCGACGGCCTACGAGCAGTACTTC	CASNLGRATAYEQYF
13	NA	NA	TRBV19	TRBJ2-2	TGTGCCAGCGACCCGGGTAACACCGGGGAGCTGTTTTTT	CASDPGNTGELFF